Following are 20 T cell receptor beta chains from one sample sequenced in a study of blood T cell repertoires in COVID-19. The data were produced by immunoSEQ multiplex PCR, yet TCRdb's version contains in-frame clones alone and is incomplete. This sample has roughly 150,000 clones, with roughly nine tenths found just once. Input material: peripheral blood. The source is a woman aged 70-85 years with acute or convalescent COVID-19.

The chain employs TRBV5-6 and TRBJ2-1; 9 bases map to TRBD1. Germline trimming cut 2 bases from V and 9 bases from J; bases unmatched to any gene: 9. Germline lookup yields CDR1 SGHDT and CDR2 YYEEEE. The CDR3 has 15 residues. CDR3 residues: CASSLPGQGRGEQFF. CDR3 coding DNA: TGTGCCAGCAGCTTACCAGGACAGGGGCGCGGTGAGCAGTTCTTC.

The rearrangement joins TRBV28 to TRBJ2-1, with D tentatively TRBD2 (6 bases). V was shortened by 0 bases and J by 1 base, with 7 bases between the two germline ends. The germline V gene encodes CDR1 MDHEN and CDR2 SYDVKM. This CDR3 has 15 residues. CDR3 in amino acids: CASSLWGGSYNEQFF. The CDR3 DNA reads as TGTGCCAGCAGTTTATGGGGGGGTTCCTACAATGAGCAGTTCTTC.

This chain uses TRBV5-4 with TRBJ1-2, with 7 bases matching TRBD1. The V gene's germline CDR1 is SGHNT and CDR2 YYREEE (reference sequence). V was clipped by 4 bases and J by 5 bases; unmatched bases: 8. The CDR3 is 14 residues long. CDR3 DNA sequence: TGTGCCAGCAGCCTGACGGGACAGACTTATGGCTACACCTTC. Translation gives CASSLTGQTYGYTF.

The chain is built from TRBV10-3 and TRBJ1-2, with 9 positions matching TRBD1. Per the germline V gene, CDR1 is ENHRY and CDR2 is SYGVKD. The CDR3 consists of 15 residues. Losses at the gene ends were 0 bases for V and 2 bases for J; bases not matched to a gene: 1. CDR3 sequence: CAISESGQGNYGYTF. The CDR3 bases are TGTGCCATCAGTGAGTCTGGACAGGGGAACTATGGCTACACCTTC.

The CDR3 reads CASSTIASSYNSPLHF. Here the CDR3 DNA reads TGTGCCAGCAGTACAATAGCGAGCTCCTATAATTCACCCCTCCACTTT. This chain joins TRBV27 and TRBJ1-6; D gene unclear. V lost 5 bases to trimming and J lost 0 bases, with 11 bases between them. CDR1 is MNHEY, CDR2 SMNVEV, per germline (reference sequence). The CDR3 extends over 16 amino acids.

The chain recombines TRBV5-1 with TRBJ1-4, with 7 nucleotides matching TRBD1. This CDR3 spans 15 amino acids. CDR1 is SGHRS and CDR2 is YFSETQ in the germline V gene. The V and J ends lost 2 bases and 6 bases, in that order; junction bases with no gene match: 7. The CDR3 region has the DNA TGCGCCAGCAGCTTAGGGGGCGCTCTCGATGAAAAACTGTTTTTT. This codes for CASSLGGALDEKLFF.

J is TRBJ2-7 and V is TRBV4-3; D is uncertain. CDR1 LGHNA and CDR2 YSLEER come from the germline V gene. The CDR3 has 14 amino acids. V lost 1 base and J lost 0, with 7 bases in between. CDR3 protein: CASSQGAHSYEQYF. For the CDR3, the DNA is TGCGCCAGCAGCCAAGGGGCTCACTCCTACGAGCAGTACTTC.

The rearrangement joins TRBV28 to TRBJ1-1, with a weak D call TRBD1 (5 bases). Trimming pared 1 base from V and 0 bases from J, leaving 9 bases between. CDR3 length: 15 residues. Germline values: CDR1 MDHEN, CDR2 SYDVKM. Here the CDR3 reads CASSLLTGMNTEAFF. The CDR3 DNA is TGTGCCAGCAGTTTATTAACAGGAATGAACACTGAAGCTTTCTTT.

The chain recombines TRBV15 with TRBJ2-2, with TRBD1 as a possible D gene (6 bases). The CDR3 length is 14 residues. The germline V gene has CDR1 LNHNV and CDR2 YYDKDF (reference sequence). V lost 3 bases, J lost 9 bases, and 14 bases lay in between. The CDR3 nucleotides are TGTGCCACCAGCAGGGGACCAGGGGCCCGGGAGCTGTTTTTT. Its protein is CATSRGPGARELFF.

This chain joins TRBV21-1 and TRBJ2-1; the listed D gene, TRBD2, was not tested against the DNA. TRBV21-1 is a pseudogene segment. The CDR3 consists of 12 residues. CDR3 protein: CASSRSVDEQFF. CDR3 bases: TGTGCCAGCAGCAGGTCGGTGGATGAGCAGTTCTTC.

The chain joins TRBV5-1 to TRBJ2-6; possible D gene TRBD1, 7 bases. The CDR3 totals 17 residues. V lost 4 bases and J 4 bases, leaving 18 bases between the germline ends. Germline lookup yields CDR1 SGHRS and CDR2 YFSETQ. The CDR3 loop reads CASSPPTGEEGANVLTF. The CDR3 region has the DNA TGCGCCAGCAGCCCACCTACAGGGGAGGAAGGGGCCAACGTCCTGACTTTC.

The V and J genes are TRBV7-9 and TRBJ1-4; D is undetermined. The germline V gene encodes CDR1 SEHNR and CDR2 FQNEAQ (reference sequence). Trimming pared 5 bases from V and 7 bases from J, leaving 8 bases between. The CDR3 is made up of 12 amino acids. Written as DNA, the CDR3 is TGTGCCAGCAGCCAGGTGCTTGAAAAACTGTTTTTT. Translating it yields CASSQVLEKLFF.

The rearrangement links TRBV10-1 to TRBJ1-1; D uncertain. CDR1 and CDR2 (germline): WNHNN, SYGVQD (reference sequence). The ends were cut back, 6 bases at V and 1 base at J, with 9 bases in the middle. This CDR3 is 13 amino acids long. The CDR3 coding sequence is TGCGCCAGCAGCGCCGGGAAGAACACTGAAGCTTTCTTT. It translates to CASSAGKNTEAFF.

The chain uses TRBV5-1 and TRBJ1-5; 8 bases agree with TRBD1. The germline V gene encodes CDR1 SGHRS and CDR2 YFSETQ. The CDR3 totals 15 residues. After removal of 4 bases from V and 2 bases from J, the junction contained 5 bases not matched to a gene. The chain's CDR3 is CASSTGTGGNQPQHF. The CDR3 nucleotides read TGCGCCAGCAGCACCGGGACAGGAGGCAATCAGCCCCAGCATTTT. The whole variable domain, remainder taken from reference TRBV5-1 and TRBJ1-5, is KAGVTQTPRYLIKTRGQQVTLSCSPISGHRSVSWYQQTPGQGLQFLFEYFSETQRNKGNFPGRFSGRQFSNSRSEMNVSTLELGDSALYLCASSTGTGGNQPQHFGDGTRLSIL.

The rearrangement uses TRBV30 and TRBJ1-3; D remains ambiguous. This CDR3 has 15 amino acids. V was pared by 0 bases and J by 4 bases, with 13 bases between. Germline V gives CDR1 GTSNPN, CDR2 SVGIG (reference sequence). For the CDR3, the DNA is TGTGCCTGGAGTGTAGGTACCCCGCGGGGAAACACCATATATTTT. Residues: CAWSVGTPRGNTIYF.

This rearrangement joins TRBV9 to TRBJ2-1; TRBD1 agrees at 9 bases. After removal of 3 bases from V and 7 bases from J, the junction contained 5 bases not matched to a gene. The CDR3 sequence is 14 residues long. Germline V gene sequence: CDR1 SGDLS, CDR2 YYNGEE. The CDR3: CASSAWTGANEQFF. For the CDR3, the DNA is TGTGCCAGCAGCGCATGGACAGGGGCTAATGAGCAGTTCTTC.

The chain carries TRBV2 and TRBJ2-2; D is unclear. This CDR3 spans 12 amino acids. The germline V and J ends were trimmed by 7 bases and 1 base, with 4 bases remaining between them. Per germline, CDR1 SNHLY and CDR2 FYNNEI. Written as DNA, the CDR3 is TGTGCCAGCACCTGGAACACCGGGGAGCTGTTTTTT. This encodes CASTWNTGELFF.

The chain is built from TRBV6-4 and TRBJ2-1; D is unresolved. Trimming stripped 6 bases from V and 7 bases from J, with 19 bases between. Per germline, CDR1 MRHNA and CDR2 SNTAGT. The CDR3 loop spans 15 amino acids. The CDR3 protein is CASSPSPTTPNEQFF. The CDR3 nucleotides are TGTGCCAGCAGCCCCTCCCCGACGACACCTAATGAGCAGTTCTTC.

The chain links TRBV28 to TRBJ2-7, with 8 bases fitting TRBD1. This CDR3 comprises 14 residues. V shed 6 bases and J 0 bases; nucleotides not matched to a gene: 4. The germline V gene encodes CDR1 MDHEN and CDR2 SYDVKM. The CDR3 sequence is CASRSTGASYEQYF. The CDR3 DNA sequence: TGTGCCAGCAGGTCGACAGGGGCCTCCTACGAGCAGTACTTC.

The J gene is TRBJ1-2, the V gene TRBV30, with D possibly matching TRBD1 (5 bases). The germline gives CDR1 GTSNPN, CDR2 SVGIG (reference sequence). V gave up 4 bases and J gave up 8 bases, with 20 bases separating them. The CDR3 length is 14 residues. The CDR3 spells CAWNQGLVPSGYTF. DNA of the CDR3: TGTGCCTGGAATCAGGGCCTCGTACCCTCGGGCTACACCTTC.